The 6 T cell receptor beta chains listed next were all sequenced from one sample in a study of blood T cell repertoires in COVID-19. Sequencing was performed with immunoSEQ multiplex PCR; in TCRdb, only in-frame clones are kept and a portion is missing. This sample has about 14,000 clones; under 90% occur once, and the top ten carry about 22%. Sequenced: peripheral blood. These receptors all stem from a woman aged 55-75 years with acute or convalescent COVID-19.

This clone was picked up one time. V and J are TRBV5-1 and TRBJ2-3; 8 bases map to TRBD2. The CDR3 has 16 residues. V shed 5 bases and J 4 bases; nucleotides not matched to a gene: 12. Per germline, CDR1 SGHRS and CDR2 YFSETQ. CDR3 DNA: TGCGCCAGCAGTCGTGAAGGGACTAGGGCTGCAGATACGCAGTATTTT. Protein: CASSREGTRAADTQYF. Full variable domain (remainder filled in from reference TRBV5-1 and TRBJ2-3): KAGVTQTPRYLIKTRGQQVTLSCSPISGHRSVSWYQQTPGQGLQFLFEYFSETQRNKGNFPGRFSGRQFSNSRSEMNVSTLELGDSALYLCASSREGTRAADTQYFGPGTRLTVL.

A single count supports this clone. The chain is built from TRBV28 and TRBJ2-4; TRBD2 agrees at 8 bases. Looked up from germline, CDR1 is MDHEN and CDR2 is SYDVKM. The CDR3 runs to 15 residues. V trimming: 10 bases; J trimming: 3 bases; junction bases outside the gene matches: 11. For the CDR3, the DNA is TGTGCCATCCGGGCGGGGGGCAAAGGCAAAAACATTCAGTACTTC. Translated: CAIRAGGKGKNIQYF.

The chain is built from TRBV25-1 and TRBJ1-1, with 10 bases fitting TRBD1. The J segment lost 7 bases and the V segment lost 6 bases, leaving 5 bases of the junction unmatched. The germline CDR1 and CDR2 sequences are MGHDK and SYGVNS. The CDR3 consists of 13 residues. The CDR3 loop reads CASRLGQGIEAFF. CDR3 sequence (DNA): TGTGCCAGCAGATTGGGACAGGGGATTGAAGCTTTCTTT.

The chain recombines TRBV4-2 with TRBJ2-1, with 8 bases aligning to TRBD2. From germline, CDR1 is LGHNA and CDR2 YNFKEQ. CDR3 size: 18 residues. Unmatched junction bases numbered 8, after V lost 1 base and J lost 0 bases. In DNA, the CDR3 is TGTGCCAGCAGCCAAGGATTGCGGGAGGAGAACTCCTACAATGAGCAGTTCTTC. Amino acid sequence: CASSQGLREENSYNEQFF.

The chain employs TRBV4-3 and TRBJ2-7; 10 bases agree with TRBD2. This CDR3 is built from 15 residues. Trimming removed 0 bases from V and 6 bases from J; junction bases left unmatched: 5. Germline CDR1 and CDR2: LGHNA and YSLEER. The CDR3 spells CASSQEATSGSEQYF. CDR3 DNA: TGCGCCAGCAGCCAAGAGGCGACTAGCGGGTCCGAGCAGTACTTC.

V usage is TRBV29-1 and J usage is TRBJ2-1; 10 bases map to TRBD1. The CDR3 spans 14 residues. CDR1 and CDR2 from the germline V gene are SQVTM and ANQGSEA. V lost 2 bases to trimming and J lost 9 bases; unmatched junction nucleotides: 7. CDR3 in amino acids: CSVEPGTGAPEQFF. DNA of the CDR3: TGCAGCGTTGAACCCGGGACAGGGGCTCCTGAGCAGTTCTTC.